A single sample gave rise to the 21 T cell receptor beta chains below, sequenced in a study of cytomegalovirus exposure and HLA in healthy donors. The PCR had 60 Vbeta and 13 Jbeta primers. Clones were sequenced by immunoSEQ multiplex PCR, and TCRdb holds only the in-frame ones, with some missing. The data contain 150,000 to 160,000 clones, around 84% of them singletons. The sample was PBMCs. The receptors originated from a woman aged 18-29 years in good health and CMV-seronegative.

This rearrangement joins TRBV7-2 to TRBJ2-3, with D unclear. V lost 1 base and J 3 bases, leaving 11 bases between the germline ends. The germline CDR1 and CDR2 sequences are SGHTA and FQGNSA. CDR3 length: 15 residues. This CDR3 reads CASSLVSVETDTQYF. Written as DNA, the CDR3 is TGTGCCAGCAGCTTAGTCTCCGTAGAGACAGATACGCAGTATTTT.

The chain links TRBV11-2 to TRBJ1-2; D not resolved. V lost 1 base, J lost 8 bases, and 11 bases lay in between. Per germline, CDR1 SGHAT and CDR2 FQNNGV. The CDR3 has 13 amino acids. The CDR3, as DNA: TGTGCCAGCAGCTTAGTTAGCCTAAACGGCTACACCTTC. Its protein product is CASSLVSLNGYTF.

The V call is TRBV10-3, the J call TRBJ2-7, with D possibly matching TRBD2 (6 bases). Germline V gives CDR1 ENHRY, CDR2 SYGVKD. The ends were cut back, 0 bases at V and 6 bases at J, with 9 bases in the middle. The CDR3 extends over 13 amino acids. CDR3: CAISESGRGEQYF. The DNA for the CDR3 is TGTGCCATCAGTGAGTCCGGGAGAGGCGAGCAGTACTTC.

The rearrangement joins TRBV15 to TRBJ2-5; D perhaps matches TRBD1 (7 bases). Germline CDR1 reads LNHNV; CDR2 reads YYDKDF (reference sequence). Trimming cost V 4 bases and J 2 bases, with 17 bases left between them. The CDR3 is 16 amino acids. This CDR3 is CATSIGPTGRQETQYF. The CDR3 DNA sequence: TGTGCCACCAGCATTGGACCGACAGGGAGGCAAGAGACCCAGTACTTC.

This clone was counted only a few times. The chain combines TRBV19 with TRBJ2-2; TRBD2 matches at 9 bases. The V and J ends lost 6 bases and 5 bases, in that order; junction bases with no gene match: 4. Germline values: CDR1 LNHDA, CDR2 SQIVND (reference sequence). The CDR3 sequence is 14 residues long. The CDR3 here is CASRAAGGTGELFF. CDR3 in DNA: TGTGCCAGTAGAGCCGCGGGGGGGACCGGGGAGCTGTTTTTT.

The chain combines TRBV30 with TRBJ2-6; 9 bases fit TRBD1. The CDR3 sequence is 18 residues long. CDR1 is GTSNPN, CDR2 SVGIG, per germline (reference sequence). The J segment lost 0 bases and the V segment lost 2 bases, leaving 8 bases of the junction unmatched. The CDR3 loop is CAWSTGQGRLSGANVLTF. The CDR3 bases are TGTGCCTGGAGTACCGGACAGGGGCGCCTCTCTGGGGCCAACGTCCTGACTTTC.

The CDR3 sequence: CAIQGAHNTGELFF. CDR3 sequence (DNA): TGTGCCATTCAGGGGGCGCATAACACCGGGGAGCTGTTTTTT. V gene TRBV5-4 combines with J gene TRBJ2-2; 8 positions match TRBD1. This CDR3 has 14 residues. Germline-derived CDR1 and CDR2 are SGHNT and YYREEE (reference sequence). V shed 9 bases and J 2 bases; nucleotides not matched to a gene: 6.

J is TRBJ1-6 and V is TRBV18; TRBD1 might be the D (6 bases). The V and J ends lost 2 bases and 10 bases respectively, with 9 bases between them. The CDR3 is 13 amino acids. The germline gives CDR1 KGHSH, CDR2 LQKENI. CDR3 sequence reads: CASSPNQGSPLHF. In nucleotides, the CDR3 is TGTGCCAGCTCACCAAACCAGGGGTCACCCCTCCACTTT.

V is TRBV28 and J is TRBJ1-6; TRBD1 agrees at 8 bases. J gave up 5 bases and V 4 bases, and 1 base lay outside the gene matches. Germline V gene lookup returns CDR1 MDHEN and CDR2 SYDVKM. The CDR3 covers 14 residues. The DNA for the CDR3 is TGTGCCAGCAGTTCAGGGGGCGATAATTCACCCCTCCACTTT. Its protein product is CASSSGGDNSPLHF.

V gene TRBV4-2 combines with J gene TRBJ2-7; TRBD1 might be the D (7 bases). V gave up 4 bases and J gave up 7 bases, with 20 bases separating them. CDR1 LGHNA and CDR2 YNFKEQ come from the germline V gene. The CDR3 runs to 15 residues. This CDR3 is CASSRGDRDLGEQYF. In DNA form, the CDR3 reads TGTGCCAGCAGCCGAGGAGACAGGGACTTGGGGGAGCAGTACTTC.

The chain is built from TRBV15 and TRBJ1-5, with 8 bases fitting TRBD1. The junction had 13 bases not matched to a gene; V was cut back by 3 bases and J by 6 bases. The CDR3 loop spans 17 amino acids. CDR1 is LNHNV and CDR2 is YYDKDF in the germline V gene (reference sequence). DNA for the CDR3: TGTGCCACCAGCAGCGAACTACGGACAGGGTCCCGTCAGCCCCAGCATTTT. Translating it yields CATSSELRTGSRQPQHF.

The V gene is TRBV6-5, the J gene TRBJ2-1; maybe TRBD2 (5 bases). V lost 5 bases, J lost 5 bases, and 10 bases lay in between. The CDR3 length is 13 residues. Germline-derived CDR1 and CDR2 are MNHEY and SVGAGI. CDR3 loop: CASSLLADNEQFF. The CDR3 region has the DNA TGTGCCAGCAGTCTCCTAGCAGACAATGAGCAGTTCTTC.

This clone appeared a single time. The chain couples TRBV27 to TRBJ2-3; tentatively, D is TRBD2 (5 bases). Germline V gene lookup returns CDR1 MNHEY and CDR2 SMNVEV (reference sequence). Trimming stripped 6 bases from V and 2 bases from J, with 12 bases between. CDR3 length: 14 residues. The CDR3 sequence is CASSRRLHTDTQYF. In nucleotides, the CDR3 is TGTGCCAGCAGCCGGAGACTACACACAGATACGCAGTATTTT.

This chain links TRBV6-6 with TRBJ1-3; D is possibly TRBD1 (6 bases). V lost 0 bases to trimming and J lost 4 bases, with 13 bases between them. Germline lookup yields CDR1 MNHNY and CDR2 SVGAGI (reference sequence). The CDR3 is made up of 16 amino acids. CDR3 in amino acids: CASSYSSGVSGNTIYF. DNA of the CDR3: TGTGCCAGCAGTTACTCGTCAGGGGTGTCAGGAAACACCATATATTTT.

J is TRBJ1-4 and V is TRBV14; D is uncertain. Germline assignment: CDR1 SGHDN and CDR2 FVKESK. The ends were cut back, 0 bases at V and 10 bases at J, with 3 bases in the middle. CDR3 size: 11 residues. CDR3 sequence (DNA): TGTGCCAGCAGCCAAGATAGAAAACTGTTTTTT. Its protein is CASSQDRKLFF.

This sequence joins TRBV30 and TRBJ2-1; 11 bases agree with TRBD2. V dropped 8 bases and J dropped 4; count of bases not matched to a gene: 4. Germline-derived CDR1 and CDR2 are GTSNPN and SVGIG (reference sequence). This CDR3 comprises 13 residues. The CDR3 spells CAGGLADYNEQFF. The CDR3 DNA sequence: TGTGCCGGGGGACTAGCGGATTACAATGAGCAGTTCTTC.

This clone appeared a single time. This sequence joins TRBV5-1 and TRBJ2-7; D unclear. Trimming took off 0 bases at V and 1 base at J, with 8 bases between the two ends. Germline loops: CDR1 SGHRS, CDR2 YFSETQ. The CDR3 has 14 residues. The DNA for the CDR3 is TGCGCCAGCAGCTTGGGCGCGTTTTCCTACGAGCAGTACTTC. Amino acid sequence: CASSLGAFSYEQYF.

V usage is TRBV7-3 and J usage is TRBJ2-5; 7 positions agree with TRBD2. The CDR3 has 16 amino acids. Trimming removed 5 bases from V and 5 bases from J; junction bases left unmatched: 14. CDR1 and CDR2 (germline): SGHTA, FQGTGA. CDR3 region: CASSPDGGGVVETQYF. For the CDR3, the DNA is TGTGCCAGCAGCCCCGACGGGGGAGGGGTGGTTGAGACCCAGTACTTC.

The rearrangement joins TRBV5-5 to TRBJ2-7; 9 positions match TRBD1. Germline lookup yields CDR1 SGHKS and CDR2 YYEKEE (reference sequence). This CDR3 is built from 14 residues. The V and J ends lost 4 bases and 5 bases, in that order; junction bases with no gene match: 7. The CDR3 DNA reads TGTGCCAGCAGCGAAACAGGGGGCCTAAACGAGCAGTACTTC. It translates to CASSETGGLNEQYF.

The genes are TRBV28 and TRBJ2-7, with 15 bases identical to TRBD2. The length of the CDR3 is 18 residues. V gave up 4 bases and J gave up 0 bases; unmatched junction bases: 7. Germline CDR1 reads MDHEN; CDR2 reads SYDVKM. For the CDR3, the DNA is TGTGCCAGCAGTTACCCCGGACTAGCGGGGGGGAGCTCCTACGAGCAGTACTTC. The encoded protein is CASSYPGLAGGSSYEQYF.

The chain uses TRBV4-3 and TRBJ2-1, with 10 bases aligning to TRBD2. CDR1 and CDR2 from the germline V gene are LGHNA and YSLEER. The trim removed 4 bases at V and 2 bases at J, leaving 8 bases unmatched. The CDR3 contains 17 residues. CDR3 region: CASSRLLAGIPYNEQFF. The DNA of the CDR3 is TGCGCCAGCAGCCGTTTACTAGCGGGGATCCCCTACAATGAGCAGTTCTTC.